These 14 T cell receptor beta chains came from one sample sequenced in a study of cytomegalovirus exposure and HLA in healthy donors. Both 60 Vbeta primers and 13 Jbeta primers went into the PCR. Generated by immunoSEQ multiplex PCR, the TCRdb table keeps only in-frame clones and is missing some. The sample lists some 130,000 clones, roughly 88% occurring once. Source material: PBMCs. The receptors originated from a boy younger than 18 in good health and CMV-seronegative.

The chain employs TRBV7-9 and TRBJ2-1; 9 bases line up with TRBD2. CDR3 length equals 18 residues. J gave up 0 bases and V 5 bases, and 11 bases lay outside the gene matches. Germline V CDR1 and CDR2: SEHNR, FQNEAQ (reference sequence). CDR3 residues: CASSPSGRNESSYNEQFF. The CDR3 bases are TGTGCCAGCAGCCCCAGCGGGAGGAACGAAAGCTCCTACAATGAGCAGTTCTTC.

This clone was observed once. The chain couples TRBV4-3 to TRBJ1-2; D gene ambiguous. Trimming took off 0 bases at V and 2 bases at J, with 10 bases between the two ends. Germline values: CDR1 LGHNA, CDR2 YSLEER. The CDR3 is made up of 15 amino acids. For the CDR3, the DNA is TGCGCCAGCAGCCAAGATCGGGGATTCAACTATGGCTACACCTTC. It yields the protein CASSQDRGFNYGYTF.

The chain couples TRBV7-3 to TRBJ2-5, with TRBD2 matching 7 bases. The CDR3 length is 15 residues. V shed 2 bases and J 5 bases; nucleotides not matched to a gene: 8. The germline gives CDR1 SGHTA, CDR2 FQGTGA. The CDR3 coding sequence is TGTGCCAGCAGCTTATATGGGGGAGCGGGGGAGACCCAGTACTTC. Its protein product is CASSLYGGAGETQYF.

The chain is built from TRBV27 and TRBJ2-2; D might be TRBD2 (7 bases). The germline V gene has CDR1 MNHEY and CDR2 SMNVEV (reference sequence). Between the trimmed V and J ends, which lost 3 bases and 5 bases, there was a span of 13 bases. The length of the CDR3 is 15 residues. CDR3: CASSFPGGRTGELFF. CDR3 sequence (DNA): TGTGCCAGCAGTTTTCCGGGGGGCCGGACCGGGGAGCTGTTTTTT.

V gene TRBV6-1 combines with J gene TRBJ2-7; no definite D call. The CDR3 is 13 amino acids. Germline V gene sequence: CDR1 MNHNS, CDR2 SASEGT. V shed 3 bases and J shed 1 base, with 7 bases lying between them. The CDR3 region is CASSDFTSYEQYF. The CDR3 bases are TGTGCCAGCAGTGATTTCACATCCTACGAGCAGTACTTC.

In this sample, this clone turned up once. The CDR3 bases are TGTGCCACCAGGGTGGACAGGTTAAACTATGGCTACACCTTC. It is translated as CATRVDRLNYGYTF. The chain links TRBV6-1 to TRBJ1-2; 7 bases fit TRBD1. The germline gives CDR1 MNHNS, CDR2 SASEGT. The CDR3 sequence is 14 residues long. V was pared by 10 bases and J by 2 bases, with 10 bases of the junction left unmatched.

The rearrangement joins TRBV7-9 to TRBJ2-7; 10 bases align to TRBD2. Trimming at V came to 4 bases and at J to 0 bases, leaving 3 bases not matched to a gene. Germline CDR1 SEHNR, CDR2 FQNEAQ (reference sequence). The CDR3 spans 15 residues. The CDR3 nucleotides are TGTGCCAGCAGCTCGGGACTAGCGCGCTCCTACGAGCAGTACTTC. Protein product: CASSSGLARSYEQYF.

This sequence joins TRBV5-6 and TRBJ1-5, with no clear D. The length of the CDR3 is 14 residues. The germline V gene encodes CDR1 SGHDT and CDR2 YYEEEE. V shed 3 bases and J shed 0 bases, with 7 bases lying between them. Here the CDR3 reads CASSSGYSNQPQHF. The CDR3 region has the DNA TGTGCCAGCAGCTCGGGATATAGCAATCAGCCCCAGCATTTT.

This sequence joins TRBV27 and TRBJ2-7; D not certain. The germline V gene encodes CDR1 MNHEY and CDR2 SMNVEV (reference sequence). The ends were cut back, 3 bases at V and 0 bases at J, with 9 bases in the middle. This CDR3 comprises 14 residues. For the CDR3, the DNA is TGTGCCAGCAGTTTGGGTCGGAGCTCCTACGAGCAGTACTTC. As protein: CASSLGRSSYEQYF.

The chain links TRBV14 to TRBJ2-1; weak D call: TRBD2 (7 bases). Germline CDR1 is SGHDN and CDR2 is FVKESK. The CDR3 totals 16 residues. The V end lost 0 bases, the J end lost 3 bases, and 12 bases lay between the germline ends. CDR3 loop: CASSQDRGGVYNEQFF. The DNA of the CDR3 is TGTGCCAGCAGCCAAGATAGGGGGGGGGTCTACAATGAGCAGTTCTTC.

CDR3 sequence reads: CASSLGDREDSEAFF. Here the CDR3 DNA reads TGTGCCAGCAGCTTAGGTGACAGGGAGGATTCTGAAGCTTTCTTT. This rearrangement joins TRBV13 to TRBJ1-1; TRBD1 agrees at 7 bases. Germline V CDR1 and CDR2: PRHDT, FYEKMQ (reference sequence). The CDR3 runs 15 residues. V lost 0 bases, J lost 6 bases, and 7 bases stayed unmatched.

This sequence joins TRBV5-1 and TRBJ2-1; TRBD2 is a possible D gene (7 bases). The CDR3 runs 16 residues. V was cut by 0 bases and J by 4 bases, with 14 bases left in between. Germline CDR1 reads SGHRS; CDR2 reads YFSETQ. CDR3 coding DNA: TGCGCCAGCAGCTTGGAACCGGGGGGCCTATACAATGAGCAGTTCTTC. Translating it yields CASSLEPGGLYNEQFF.

The chain is built from TRBV15 and TRBJ2-2, with D uncertain. Trimming cost V 1 base and J 0 bases, with 3 bases left between them. CDR1 LNHNV and CDR2 YYDKDF come from the germline V gene (reference sequence). This CDR3 spans 14 amino acids. This chain's CDR3 is CATSRVANTGELFF. The CDR3 DNA reads TGTGCCACCAGCAGAGTAGCGAACACCGGGGAGCTGTTTTTT. The variable domain in full, completed from reference TRBV15 and TRBJ2-2, reads DAMVIQNPRYQVTQFGKPVTLSCSQTLNHNVMYWYQQKSSQAPKLLFHYYDKDFNNEADTPDNFQSRRPNTSFCFLDIRSPGLGDTAMYLCATSRVANTGELFFGEGSRLTVL.

J is TRBJ2-3 and V is TRBV6-1, with D perhaps TRBD1 (5 bases). Trimming left V 1 base short and J 7 bases short, with 12 bases between. Germline CDR1 and CDR2: MNHNS and SASEGT. The CDR3 consists of 14 residues. The CDR3 DNA is TGTGCCAGCAGTGAAGGGACATTAACCTATACGCAGTATTTT. Residues: CASSEGTLTYTQYF.